Presented here are 4 T cell receptor beta chains from one specimen sequenced in a study of shared clonotypes between healthy human individuals. The repertoire was sequenced with immunoSEQ multiplex PCR; TCRdb's copy has only in-frame clones and lacks some. The sample yields hundreds of thousands of clones, about 79% seen once. What was sequenced was PBMCs. The receptor source for this set is a woman in her thirties or forties in good health. Some clones in this sample may be carry-over from other donors' samples.

As to this clone: With a much larger clone just one base away, this may be a read error. Without the conserved terminal phenylalanine or tryptophan, this CDR3 likely stems from a read error. The chain uses TRBV30 and TRBJ1-1, with D perhaps matching TRBD1 (6 bases). This CDR3 is built from 14 residues. From germline, CDR1 is GTSNPN and CDR2 SVGIG (reference sequence). V gave up 4 bases and J gave up 1 base, with 13 bases separating them. CDR3 nucleotide sequence: TGTGCCTGGAAAGCGGGACATCGGAACACTGAAGCTTTCCTT. Protein product: CAWKAGHRNTEAFL.

This clone was observed once. This chain uses TRBV28 with TRBJ2-2, with TRBD1 identical over 7 bases. V trimming: 7 bases; J trimming: 5 bases; junction bases outside the gene matches: 10. In germline, CDR1 is MDHEN, CDR2 SYDVKM. The CDR3 runs 15 residues. CDR3 in DNA: TGTGCCAGCACCGGACCGGGACAGACAACCGGGGAGCTGTTTTTT. Protein sequence: CASTGPGQTTGELFF.

V gene TRBV5-1 combines with J gene TRBJ2-1; 7 nucleotides match TRBD2. V gave up 3 bases and J gave up 4 bases; unmatched junction bases: 10. Per germline, CDR1 SGHRS and CDR2 YFSETQ. This CDR3 has 16 residues. The CDR3 spells CASSSASGDPYNEQFF. The CDR3 bases are TGCGCCAGCAGCTCGGCTAGCGGAGACCCATACAATGAGCAGTTCTTC.

This clone occurred many times. This chain connects TRBV2 to TRBJ1-5; no reliable D call. V dropped 4 bases and J dropped 4 bases, with 8 bases sitting between them. The CDR3 has 13 residues. CDR1 and CDR2 (germline): SNHLY, FYNNEI. This CDR3 is CASSGHPNQPQHF. CDR3 bases: TGTGCCAGCAGTGGACATCCAAATCAGCCCCAGCATTTT.